This record concerns one TCR beta chain sequence. Its antigen is unknown. Base-call qualities are not available, and no considerably larger clone is one nucleotide away. Libraries were built with the immunoSEQ multiplex PCR assay. For the multiplex PCR, a mixture combining 60 forward primers for TCR Vbeta segments and 13 reverse primers for TCR Jbeta segments was used. The CDR3 region of rearranged TCR beta genes was amplified from genomic DNA with a multiplex PCR assay. The amplified TCR beta libraries were sequenced on the Illumina HiSeq System as 87-base-pair reads. Processing in the source paper ran as follows. Across the 670 or so repertoires, a later analysis counted 78 million or so unique TCR beta chains, 9.5 million to 13 million of which were shared by at least two donors. A nearest-neighbor algorithm error-corrected the raw reads and collapsed the reads into unique sequences, merging closely related sequences to remove PCR and sequencing errors. To assign V, D and J gene segments, CDR3 sequences were aligned to IMGT reference sequences. For a sequence to be retained, a match of at least six nucleotides was required to both a V gene segment and a J gene segment. A rearrangement was called productive if the CDR3 had no stop codons and remained in frame with V and J, and every other rearrangement was called non-productive. Following IMGT convention, CDR3 was defined as the stretch from the second conserved V-encoded cysteine to the conserved J-encoded phenylalanine. The earlier analysis of about 590 of the donors excluded sequences that lacked an unambiguous match to a single V gene segment. In an earlier analysis of some 590 of the donors, a V segment was called functional when productive rearrangements were above 56.7%, and segregating when the standard deviation between donors exceeded 5%. A statistical classification framework was built to diagnose cytomegalovirus status from the catalog of TCR beta chain sequences. A later analysis assigned V and J genes by comparing TCR nucleotide sequences with IMGT/GENE-DB human TR gene sequences. The TCRdist pipeline was used in a later analysis to assign CDR3 sequences and most-parsimonious VDJ recombination scenarios. In a later analysis, each TCR beta chain was defined by its CDR3 amino acid sequence together with its V-gene family, and reads without a unique V-gene family were excluded. To address suspected cross-contamination and a sequencing artifact, a later analysis removed some 620 highly shared, low-generation-probability nucleotide sequences. In a later analysis, a clonal expansion index was calculated for each public chain from normalized within-repertoire ranks of inferred template counts. In a later analysis, generation probabilities were computed with a VDJ recombination model fitted to out-of-frame rearrangements, and the resulting probabilities were checked against IGoR. In a later analysis, TCR-TCR, TCR-HLA and TCR-CMV co-occurrence was scored with hypergeometric tests, and a repertoire-size bias correction was applied to TCR pairs. False discovery rates were estimated in a later analysis by permuting HLA or CMV assignments 20 times. In a later analysis, co-occurring TCRs were grouped with DBSCAN, and TCRdist sequence similarity was added when clustering was performed within HLA-allele-positive subsets. Co-occurrence clustering excluded repertoires with fewer than 30,000 or more than 120,000 public chains, plus five with anomalous nucleotide sharing. Here the immuneACCESS table is served through TCRdb, limited to in-frame sequences with V and J called. Missing clones are a known gap in these copies; in checked studies unresolved V genes cover under half, and the rest lacks a known reason. V, J and clone size are taken as reported in that table, and D and trimming were inferred from the DNA itself. Within this sample are more than 130,000 clones, with about four fifths of them counted one time only. About 2.2% of the sample is in the top ten clones.

Based on the germline V gene (reference sequence), the CDR1 and CDR2 sequences are LNHDA and SQIVND. Including the terminal cysteine and phenylalanine, the CDR3 comprises 16 residues. CDR3 DNA only is kept here, 48 bases in frame from base 1. The V end gives up 3 bases and the J end 2 bases, leaving 5 bases in the junction not matched to a gene. The cohort was made up of roughly 670 healthy bone marrow donors. At the time of sampling, every cohort member was nominally healthy, though immune exposures that went unrecorded were likely present. The donor tested CMV seronegative and was one of the 352 seronegative cohort members. Each donor provided a peripheral blood sample, and peripheral blood mononuclear cells were used for TCR beta sequencing. The Qiagen DNeasy Blood Extraction Kit was used to extract genomic DNA from the blood cell samples. The data are from a study of cytomegalovirus exposure and HLA in healthy donors (dated 2017 in TCRdb). About the full investigation: According to an earlier analysis of a few hundred of the donors, roughly 180 million T cells yielded 117 million unique TCR beta sequences and 276 Gb of sequence data. Approximately 300 gigabases of sequencing data and approximately 80 million unique TCR sequences were included in an early release covering roughly 700 HLA-typed donors. The genetic ancestry cluster associated with self-reported Caucasian donors included 70% to 85% of the 398 genotyped donors. The study aimed to test whether signatures of past pathogen exposure could be identified by cataloging public T cell receptors. The T cell repertoires of 666 subjects were profiled by immunosequencing and related to cytomegalovirus serostatus. Along with the approximately 600-subject first cohort, a separate validation cohort of some 130 different subjects was used. High-throughput TCR immunosequencing, statistical association of individual TCRs with disease status, and machine learning were combined to predict cytomegalovirus infection status. A later analysis re-examined previously published TCR beta repertoires from 600 to 700 donors and added high-resolution HLA genotyping to investigate patterns of TCR occurrence. In the later analysis, no new phenotypic data were used to find candidate immune exposures; instead, reliance was placed on TCR beta sequences and their occurrence across donors. An earlier analysis of fewer than 750 of the donors used high-throughput TCR beta sequencing to judge whether each TCR beta V gene segment behaved as functional or pseudogenic. Donor age, sex, ethnicity and CMV serostatus were collected together with the repertoire data. A later genetic analysis took genome-wide SNP genotypes for 398 of the 666 donors and used that subset as a discovery cohort. All discovery cohort repertoires had been generated using a single sequencing platform. HLA typing covered class I and class II loci at four-digit resolution. Typing coverage differed by locus: A, B, C, DRB1 and DQB1 were typed in about 620-630 donors, DQA1 in about 510, DPA1 in around 580, and DPB1 in 450 to 490. A handful of DR-DQ haplotypes were handled as single units for association and clustering because linkage in the cohort was strong. Among 300 to 450 genotyped donors of the cohort, an average of approximately 240,000 unique TCR beta nucleotide sequences were sequenced per donor, roughly 20% of them non-productive.

Paper-wide results and their limitations: Because the 87-base-pair reads could not distinguish some IMGT-functional V segments, including TRBV6-2 and TRBV6-3, those segments were excluded. A further reported finding was that TCR beta sequences accurately predicted the HLA-A and HLA-B alleles for most subjects in the first cohort. In both the original and validation cohorts, the classifier was reported to diagnose cytomegalovirus status with high specificity and sensitivity. V-gene and J-gene trimming of TCR beta chains was associated with a missense DCLRE1C variant in a later genetic analysis, and the association was replicated in an independent cohort. In a later analysis, TCR association rates were found to vary across HLA loci, with the most associated TCRs seen for DRB1 alleles and the fewest for HLA-C alleles. The sequencing pipeline was judged likely to have produced a cluster of highly shared sequence variants as a technical artifact. A later analysis associated some 17,000 TCR beta sequences with specific HLA alleles at a false discovery rate of 0.05. A total of 150 to 200 TCR beta chains were listed by the study as associated with cytomegalovirus. An earlier analysis of 450 to 750 of the donors showed that most TCR beta V segments appeared in productive rearrangements either about 90% or about 30% of the time, which broadly matched IMGT annotations. Because HLA typing was unavailable for some donors at each locus, only the typed subset was used in association tests. Compared with equally common non-associated chains, HLA-associated TCR beta chains in a later analysis were more clonally expanded and had lower generation probabilities. Because counts were too low, 15 or so rarely observed V segments, including chromosome 9 orphons, were excluded from the earlier analysis of 587 of the donors. Compared with the roughly 700-donor mean, donors in an Asian-associated ancestry cluster had fewer N-insertions in productive TCRs, according to a later genetic analysis. Across donors, most TCR sequences were observed very rarely, whereas some public TCRs were present in many individuals. The only immune exposure information available for the cohort was CMV serostatus. In vitro tests confirmed that a few of the cytomegalovirus-associated TCR beta chains recognize cytomegalovirus antigens. Several of the top co-occurrence clusters appeared to be linked to parvovirus B19, influenza, CMV and Epstein-Barr virus, according to a later analysis. The authors suggested that the approach could potentially be extended to other disease states and immunological phenotypes. Roughly uniform sequencing depth across donors was assumed in presence/absence analyses, although this assumption may not hold. In this cohort, only TCR beta chains were sequenced, and detectable features were limited by the absence of alpha or paired-chain data. Strong co-occurrence of HLA alleles, especially DR and DQ, made assigning TCR associations to individual alleles difficult. Linkage disequilibrium might explain the correlated functional status among segregating V segments, but an unknown experimental factor could not be excluded. According to a later analysis, most CMV-associated TCR beta chains appeared to be HLA-restricted, and the HLA associations seemed to be driven largely by CMV exposure.

This chain is built from TRBV19 and TRBJ1-5, and 9 junction bases match TRBD1. Sequenced material: PBMCs. The clonotype originates from a man in his thirties or forties in good health and CMV-seronegative. The bases are TGTGCCAGTAGTATTGGGACAGGGCTTGGCAATCAGCCCCAGCATTTT. This is translated as CASSIGTGLGNQPQHF.